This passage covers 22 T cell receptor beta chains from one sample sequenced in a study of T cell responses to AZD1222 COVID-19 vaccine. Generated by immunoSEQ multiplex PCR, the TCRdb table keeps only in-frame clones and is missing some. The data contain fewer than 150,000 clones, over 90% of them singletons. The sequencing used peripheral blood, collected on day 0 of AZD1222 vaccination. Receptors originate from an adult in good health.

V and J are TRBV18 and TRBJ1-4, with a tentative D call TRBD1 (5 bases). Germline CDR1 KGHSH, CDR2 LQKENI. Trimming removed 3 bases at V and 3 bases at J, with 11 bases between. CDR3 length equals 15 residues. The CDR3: CASSPPGTPNEKLFF. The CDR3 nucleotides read TGTGCCAGCTCACCGCCAGGGACCCCTAATGAAAAACTGTTTTTT.

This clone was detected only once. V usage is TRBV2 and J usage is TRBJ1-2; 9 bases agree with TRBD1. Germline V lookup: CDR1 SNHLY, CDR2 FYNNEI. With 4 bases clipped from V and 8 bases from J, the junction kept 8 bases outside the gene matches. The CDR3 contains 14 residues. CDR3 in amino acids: CASSGNRGLSGYTF. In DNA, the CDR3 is TGTGCCAGCAGTGGAAACAGGGGGCTGAGCGGCTACACCTTC.

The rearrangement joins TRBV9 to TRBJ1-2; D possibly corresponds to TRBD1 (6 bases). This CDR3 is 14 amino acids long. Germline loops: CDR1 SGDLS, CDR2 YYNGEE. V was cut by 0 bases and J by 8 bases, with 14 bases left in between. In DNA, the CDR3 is TGTGCCAGCAGCGTAGGAGGCAGGGGTTGGGGCTACACCTTC. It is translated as CASSVGGRGWGYTF.

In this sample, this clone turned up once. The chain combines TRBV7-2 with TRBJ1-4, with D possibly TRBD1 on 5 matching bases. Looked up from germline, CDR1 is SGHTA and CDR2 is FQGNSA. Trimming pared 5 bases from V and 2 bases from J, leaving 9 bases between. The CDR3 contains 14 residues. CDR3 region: CASSQGSTNEKLFF. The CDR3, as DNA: TGTGCCAGCAGCCAGGGTTCCACTAATGAAAAACTGTTTTTT.

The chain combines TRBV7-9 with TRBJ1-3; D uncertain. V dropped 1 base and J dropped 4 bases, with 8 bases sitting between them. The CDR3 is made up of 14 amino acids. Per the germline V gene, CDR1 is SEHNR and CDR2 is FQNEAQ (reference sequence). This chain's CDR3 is CASSLEGRGNTIYF. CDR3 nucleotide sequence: TGTGCCAGCAGCTTAGAAGGGAGGGGAAACACCATATATTTT.

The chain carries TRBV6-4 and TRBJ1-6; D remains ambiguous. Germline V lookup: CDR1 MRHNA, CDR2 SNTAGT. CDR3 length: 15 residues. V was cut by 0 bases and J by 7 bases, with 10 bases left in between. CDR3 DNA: TGTGCCAGCAGTGACTCGGCGGGGTGGAATTCACCCCTCCACTTT. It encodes CASSDSAGWNSPLHF.

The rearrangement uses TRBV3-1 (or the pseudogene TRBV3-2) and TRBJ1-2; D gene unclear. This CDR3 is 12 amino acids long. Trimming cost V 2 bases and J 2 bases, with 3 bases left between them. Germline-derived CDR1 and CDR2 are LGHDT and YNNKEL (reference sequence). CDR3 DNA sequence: TGTGCCAGCAGCCAACTCAACTATGGCTACACCTTC. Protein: CASSQLNYGYTF.

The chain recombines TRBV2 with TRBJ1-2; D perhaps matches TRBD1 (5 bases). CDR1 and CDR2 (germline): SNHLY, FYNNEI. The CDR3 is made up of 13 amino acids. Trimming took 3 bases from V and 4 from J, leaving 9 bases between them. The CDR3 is CASSDQGAYGYTF. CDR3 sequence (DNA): TGTGCCAGCAGTGATCAGGGCGCCTATGGCTACACCTTC. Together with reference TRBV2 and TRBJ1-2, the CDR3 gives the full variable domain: EPEVTQTPSHQVTQMGQEVILRCVPISNHLYFYWYRQILGQKVEFLVSFYNNEISEKSEIFDDQFSVERPDGSNFTLKIRSTKLEDSAMYFCASSDQGAYGYTFGSGTRLTVV.

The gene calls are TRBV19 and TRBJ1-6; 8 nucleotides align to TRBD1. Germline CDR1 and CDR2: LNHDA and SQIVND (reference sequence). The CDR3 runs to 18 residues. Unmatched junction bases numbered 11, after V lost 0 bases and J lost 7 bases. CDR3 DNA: TGTGCCAGTAGTATAGAAGGGCAGGGGGCCGGTCGGAATTCACCCCTCCACTTT. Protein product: CASSIEGQGAGRNSPLHF.

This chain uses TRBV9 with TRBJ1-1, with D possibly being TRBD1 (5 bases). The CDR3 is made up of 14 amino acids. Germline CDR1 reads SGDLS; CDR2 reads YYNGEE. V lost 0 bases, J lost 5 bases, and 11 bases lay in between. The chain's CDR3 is CASSVAEWGTEAFF. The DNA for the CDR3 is TGTGCCAGCAGCGTAGCAGAATGGGGGACTGAAGCTTTCTTT.

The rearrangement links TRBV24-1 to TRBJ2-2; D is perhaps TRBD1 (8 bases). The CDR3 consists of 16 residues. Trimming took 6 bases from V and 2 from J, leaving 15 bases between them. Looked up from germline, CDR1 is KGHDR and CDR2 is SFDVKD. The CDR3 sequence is CATSKQGGINTGELFF. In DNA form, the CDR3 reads TGTGCCACCAGTAAACAGGGGGGGATTAACACCGGGGAGCTGTTTTTT.

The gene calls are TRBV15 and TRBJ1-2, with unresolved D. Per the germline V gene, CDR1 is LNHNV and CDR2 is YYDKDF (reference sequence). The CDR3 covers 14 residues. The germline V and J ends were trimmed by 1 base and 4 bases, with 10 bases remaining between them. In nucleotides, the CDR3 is TGTGCCACCAGCAGAGGCGTGACCGGCTATGGCTACACCTTC. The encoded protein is CATSRGVTGYGYTF.

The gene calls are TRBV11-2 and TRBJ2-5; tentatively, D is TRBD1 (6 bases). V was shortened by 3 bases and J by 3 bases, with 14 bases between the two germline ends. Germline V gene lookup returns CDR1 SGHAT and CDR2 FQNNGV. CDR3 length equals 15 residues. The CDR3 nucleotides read TGTGCCAGCAGCTTCGGACAGAGCCCAAAAGAGACCCAGTACTTC. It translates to CASSFGQSPKETQYF.

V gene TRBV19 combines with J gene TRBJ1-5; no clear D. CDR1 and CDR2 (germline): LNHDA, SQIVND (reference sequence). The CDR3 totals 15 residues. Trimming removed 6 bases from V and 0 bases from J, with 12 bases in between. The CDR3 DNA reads TGTGCCAGTAGGTGGAGGCAATTTAGCAATCAGCCCCAGCATTTT. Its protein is CASRWRQFSNQPQHF.

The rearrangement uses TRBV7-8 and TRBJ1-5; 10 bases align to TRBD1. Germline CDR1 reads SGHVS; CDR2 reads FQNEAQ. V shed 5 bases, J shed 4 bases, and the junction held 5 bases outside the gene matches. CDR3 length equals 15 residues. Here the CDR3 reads CASSGRQGANQPQHF. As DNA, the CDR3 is TGTGCCAGCAGCGGCAGACAGGGGGCGAATCAGCCCCAGCATTTT.

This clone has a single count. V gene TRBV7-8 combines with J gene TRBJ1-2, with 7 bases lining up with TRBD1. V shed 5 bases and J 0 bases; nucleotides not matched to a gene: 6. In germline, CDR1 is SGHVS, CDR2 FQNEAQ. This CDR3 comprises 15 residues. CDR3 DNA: TGTGCCAGCAGCCGAACGGGACAGACTAACTATGGCTACACCTTC. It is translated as CASSRTGQTNYGYTF.

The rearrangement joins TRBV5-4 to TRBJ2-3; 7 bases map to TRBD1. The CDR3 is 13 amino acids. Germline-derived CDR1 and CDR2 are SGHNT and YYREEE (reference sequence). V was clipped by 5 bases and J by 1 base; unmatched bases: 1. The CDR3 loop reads CASRGQGTDTQYF. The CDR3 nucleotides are TGTGCCAGCAGAGGACAGGGCACAGATACGCAGTATTTT.

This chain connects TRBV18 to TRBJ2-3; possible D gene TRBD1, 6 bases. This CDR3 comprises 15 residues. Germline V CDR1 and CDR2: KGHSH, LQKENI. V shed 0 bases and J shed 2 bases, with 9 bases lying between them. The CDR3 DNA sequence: TGTGCCAGCTCACCACCCACAGGGTACACAGATACGCAGTATTTT. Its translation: CASSPPTGYTDTQYF.

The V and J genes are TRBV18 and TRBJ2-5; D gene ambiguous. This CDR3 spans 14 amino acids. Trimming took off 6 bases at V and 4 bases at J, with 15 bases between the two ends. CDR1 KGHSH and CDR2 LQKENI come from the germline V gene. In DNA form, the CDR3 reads TGTGCCAGCTCCCGGGTCTCGAACCCAGAGACCCAGTACTTC. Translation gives CASSRVSNPETQYF. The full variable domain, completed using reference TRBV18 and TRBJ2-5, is NAGVMQNPRHLVRRRGQEARLRCSPMKGHSHVYWYRQLPEEGLKFMVYLQKENIIDESGMPKERFSAEFPKEGPSILRIQQVVRGDSAAYFCASSRVSNPETQYFGPGTRLLVL.

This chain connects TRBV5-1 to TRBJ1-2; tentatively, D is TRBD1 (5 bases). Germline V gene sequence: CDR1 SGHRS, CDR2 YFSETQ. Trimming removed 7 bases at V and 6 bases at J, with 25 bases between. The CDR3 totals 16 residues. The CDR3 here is CASSAQPGGYVDGYTF. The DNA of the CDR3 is TGCGCCAGCTCAGCCCAACCGGGGGGGTACGTGGATGGCTACACCTTC.

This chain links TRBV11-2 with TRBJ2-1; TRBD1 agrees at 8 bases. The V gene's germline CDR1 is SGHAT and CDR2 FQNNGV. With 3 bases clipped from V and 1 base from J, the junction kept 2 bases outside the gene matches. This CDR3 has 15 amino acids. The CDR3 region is CASSFDRGSYNEQFF. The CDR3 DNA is TGTGCCAGCAGCTTCGACAGGGGATCCTACAATGAGCAGTTCTTC.

The CDR3 nucleotides read TGTGCCAGCAGCCAGCGCCGAGGGGAGCTGTTTTTT. Its translation is CASSQRRGELFF. The rearrangement uses TRBV4-2 and TRBJ2-2, with D unclear. The V and J ends lost 3 bases and 8 bases respectively, with 7 bases between them. The length of the CDR3 is 12 residues. From germline, CDR1 is LGHNA and CDR2 YNFKEQ.